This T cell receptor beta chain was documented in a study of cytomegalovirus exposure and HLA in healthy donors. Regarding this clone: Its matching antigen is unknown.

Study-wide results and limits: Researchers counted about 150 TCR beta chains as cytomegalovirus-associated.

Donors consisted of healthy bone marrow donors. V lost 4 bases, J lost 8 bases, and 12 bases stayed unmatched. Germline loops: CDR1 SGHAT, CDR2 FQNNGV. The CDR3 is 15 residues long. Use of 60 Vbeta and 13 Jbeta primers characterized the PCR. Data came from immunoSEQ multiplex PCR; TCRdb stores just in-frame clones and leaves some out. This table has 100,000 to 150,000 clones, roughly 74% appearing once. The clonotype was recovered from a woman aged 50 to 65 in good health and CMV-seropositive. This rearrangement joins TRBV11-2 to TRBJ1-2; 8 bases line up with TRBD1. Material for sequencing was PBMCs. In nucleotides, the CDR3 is TGTGCCAGCAGCTCATCCACGACAGGGGCGGGAGGCTACACCTTC. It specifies CASSSSTTGAGGYTF.